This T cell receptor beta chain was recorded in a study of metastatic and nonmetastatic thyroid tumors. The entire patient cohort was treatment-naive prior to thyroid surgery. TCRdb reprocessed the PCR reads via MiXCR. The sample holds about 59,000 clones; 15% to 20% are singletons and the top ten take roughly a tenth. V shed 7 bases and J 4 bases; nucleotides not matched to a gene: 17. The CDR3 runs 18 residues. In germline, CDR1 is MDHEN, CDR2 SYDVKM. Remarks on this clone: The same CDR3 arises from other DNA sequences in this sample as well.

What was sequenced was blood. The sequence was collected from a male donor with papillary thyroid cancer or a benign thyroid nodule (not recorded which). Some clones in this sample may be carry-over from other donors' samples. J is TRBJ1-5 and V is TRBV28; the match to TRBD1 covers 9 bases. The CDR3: CASTLPPGTGSLNQPQHF. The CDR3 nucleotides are TGTGCCAGCACCCTCCCTCCCGGGACAGGGTCCCTAAATCAGCCCCAGCATTTT.